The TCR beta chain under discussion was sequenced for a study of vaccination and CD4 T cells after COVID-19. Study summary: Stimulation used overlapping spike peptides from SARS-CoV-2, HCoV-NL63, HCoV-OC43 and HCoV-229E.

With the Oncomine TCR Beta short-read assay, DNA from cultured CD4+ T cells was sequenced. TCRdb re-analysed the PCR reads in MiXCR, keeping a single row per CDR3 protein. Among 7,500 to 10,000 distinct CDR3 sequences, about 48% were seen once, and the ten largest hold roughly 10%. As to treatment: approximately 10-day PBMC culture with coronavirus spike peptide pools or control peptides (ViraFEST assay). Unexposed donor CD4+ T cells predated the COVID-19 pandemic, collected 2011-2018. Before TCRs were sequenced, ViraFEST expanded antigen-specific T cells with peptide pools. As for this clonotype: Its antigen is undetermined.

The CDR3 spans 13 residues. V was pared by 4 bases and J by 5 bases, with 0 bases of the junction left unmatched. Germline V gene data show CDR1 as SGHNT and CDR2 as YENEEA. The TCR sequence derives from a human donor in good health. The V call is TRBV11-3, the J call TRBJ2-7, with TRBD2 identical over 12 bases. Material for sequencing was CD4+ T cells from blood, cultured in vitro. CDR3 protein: CASSSSGRDEQYF. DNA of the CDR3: TGTGCCAGCAGCTCTAGCGGGAGGGACGAGCAGTACTTC. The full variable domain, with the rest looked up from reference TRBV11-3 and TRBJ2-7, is EAGVVQSPRYKIIEKKQPVAFWCNPISGHNTLYWYLQNLGQGPELLIRYENEEAVDDSQLPKDRFSAERLKGVDSTLKIQPAELGDSAVYLCASSSSGRDEQYFGPGTRLTVT.